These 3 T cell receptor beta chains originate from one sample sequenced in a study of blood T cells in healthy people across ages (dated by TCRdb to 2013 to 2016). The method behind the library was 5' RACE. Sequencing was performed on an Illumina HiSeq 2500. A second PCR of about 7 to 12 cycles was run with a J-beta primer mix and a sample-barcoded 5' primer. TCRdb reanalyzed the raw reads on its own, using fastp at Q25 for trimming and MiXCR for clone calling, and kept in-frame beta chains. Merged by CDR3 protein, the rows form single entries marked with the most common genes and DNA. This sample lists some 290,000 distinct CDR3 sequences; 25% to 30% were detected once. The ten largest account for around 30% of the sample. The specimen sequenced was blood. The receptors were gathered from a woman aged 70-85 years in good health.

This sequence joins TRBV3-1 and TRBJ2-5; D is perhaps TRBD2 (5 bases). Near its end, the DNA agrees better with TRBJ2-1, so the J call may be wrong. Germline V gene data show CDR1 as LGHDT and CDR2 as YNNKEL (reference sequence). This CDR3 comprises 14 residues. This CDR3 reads CASSQSGSSGEQFF. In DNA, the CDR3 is TGTGCCAGCAGCCAATCGGGATCCAGCGGTGAGCAGTTCTTC.

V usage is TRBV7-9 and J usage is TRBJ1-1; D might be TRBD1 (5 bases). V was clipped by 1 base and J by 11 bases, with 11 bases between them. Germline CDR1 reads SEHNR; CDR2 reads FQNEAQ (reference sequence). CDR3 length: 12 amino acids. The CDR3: CASSLEQGNAFF. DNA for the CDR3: TGTGCCAGCAGCTTAGAGCAGGGTAACGCTTTCTTT.

Here the CDR3 DNA reads TGTGCCAGCAGCTCGCTAGGCCCCGAAGCTTTCTTT. Protein: CASSSLGPEAFF. The V and J genes are TRBV11-2 and TRBJ1-1, with no clear D. CDR1 is SGHAT, CDR2 FQNNGV, per germline. This CDR3 comprises 12 residues. Trimming cost V 4 bases and J 8 bases, with 11 bases left between them.